This T cell receptor (beta chain) is from a study of T cells in Graves' hyperthyroidism and ophthalmopathy. Study-level points and caveats: The model predicted ophthalmopathy a median approximately 6 months before onset.

Not enrolled were patients with uncontrolled infection, other autoimmune disease, pregnancy or lactation. Isolation of PBMCs was performed on 8 to 10 ml fresh peripheral blood. This clonotype was counted many times. The antigen remains undetermined. TCR beta CDR3 sequences were amplified from RNA transcripts. Researchers ran a first-round RT-PCR on the TCR CDR3 using the HTBI primer set. TCRdb recomputed calls from the multiplex PCR reads with MiXCR, one row per CDR3 protein. The sample yields about 690,000 distinct CDR3 sequences, 15% to 20% seen once. Trimming removed 5 bases at V and 6 bases at J, with 23 bases between. The CDR3 has 16 amino acids. CDR1 SGHTA and CDR2 FQGNSA come from the germline V gene.

This TCR derives from a man aged 50 to 59 with Graves' hyperthyroidism. Sequencing was done on a sample of blood. The chain combines TRBV7-2 with TRBJ2-7, with D possibly being TRBD2 (5 bases). This chain's CDR3 is CASSPGNPSRLGEQYF. The CDR3 DNA reads TGTGCCAGCAGCCCGGGCAACCCTAGCAGATTGGGCGAGCAGTACTTC.